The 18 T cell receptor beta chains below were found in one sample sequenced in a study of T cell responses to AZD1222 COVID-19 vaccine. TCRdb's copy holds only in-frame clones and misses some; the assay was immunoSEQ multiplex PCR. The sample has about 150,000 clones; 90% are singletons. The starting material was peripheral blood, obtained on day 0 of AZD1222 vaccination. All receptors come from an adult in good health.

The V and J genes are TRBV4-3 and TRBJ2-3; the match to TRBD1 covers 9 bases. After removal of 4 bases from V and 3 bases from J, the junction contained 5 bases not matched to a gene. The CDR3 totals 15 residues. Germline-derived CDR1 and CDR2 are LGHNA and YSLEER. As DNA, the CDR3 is TGCGCCAGCAGCCCTCGCGGACAGGGGACAGATACGCAGTATTTT. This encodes CASSPRGQGTDTQYF.

The CDR3, as DNA: TGTGCCTGGAGTGGTGATGGGGCGGGAGGTCCGCAGTATTTT. Translating it yields CAWSGDGAGGPQYF. This rearrangement joins TRBV30 to TRBJ2-3; 8 nucleotides align to TRBD2. Germline CDR1 is GTSNPN and CDR2 is SVGIG (reference sequence). The trim removed 1 base at V and 10 bases at J, leaving 10 bases unmatched. The CDR3 totals 14 residues.

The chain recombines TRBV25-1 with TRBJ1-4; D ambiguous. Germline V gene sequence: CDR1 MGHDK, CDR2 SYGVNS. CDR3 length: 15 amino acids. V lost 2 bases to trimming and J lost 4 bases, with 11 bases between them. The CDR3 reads CASSEVAGVNEKLFF. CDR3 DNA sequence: TGTGCCAGCAGTGAAGTGGCAGGTGTTAATGAAAAACTGTTTTTT.

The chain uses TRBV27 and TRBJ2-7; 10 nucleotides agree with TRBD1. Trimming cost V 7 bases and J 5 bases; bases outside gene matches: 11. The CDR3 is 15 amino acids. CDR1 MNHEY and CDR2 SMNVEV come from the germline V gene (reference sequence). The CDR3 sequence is CASMRPGQGRDEQYF. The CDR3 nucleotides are TGTGCCAGCATGCGTCCGGGACAGGGGCGAGACGAGCAGTACTTC.

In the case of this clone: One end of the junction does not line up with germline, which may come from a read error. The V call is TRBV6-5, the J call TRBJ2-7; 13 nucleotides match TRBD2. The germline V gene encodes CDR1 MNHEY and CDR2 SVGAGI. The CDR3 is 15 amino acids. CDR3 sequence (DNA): TGTGCCAGCAGTTACTCCATCGGGACTAGCGGGGCTCATCACTTC. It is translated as CASSYSIGTSGAHHF.

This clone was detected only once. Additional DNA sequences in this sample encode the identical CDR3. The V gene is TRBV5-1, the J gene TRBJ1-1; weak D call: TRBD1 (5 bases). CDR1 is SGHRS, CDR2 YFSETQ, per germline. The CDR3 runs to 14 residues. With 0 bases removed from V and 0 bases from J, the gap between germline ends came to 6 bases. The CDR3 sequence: CASSLDRMNTEAFF. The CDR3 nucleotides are TGCGCCAGCAGCTTGGACAGGATGAACACTGAAGCTTTCTTT.

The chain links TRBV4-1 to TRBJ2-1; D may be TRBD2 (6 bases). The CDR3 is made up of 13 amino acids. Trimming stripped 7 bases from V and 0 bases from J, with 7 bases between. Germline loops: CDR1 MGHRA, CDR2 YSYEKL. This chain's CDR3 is CASIGSSYNEQFF. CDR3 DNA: TGCGCCAGCATCGGGAGCTCCTACAATGAGCAGTTCTTC.

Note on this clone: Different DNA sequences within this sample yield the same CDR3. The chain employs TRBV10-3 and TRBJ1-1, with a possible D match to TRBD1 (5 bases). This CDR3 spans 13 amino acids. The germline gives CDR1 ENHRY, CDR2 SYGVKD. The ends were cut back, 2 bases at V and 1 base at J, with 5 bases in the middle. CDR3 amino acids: CAISEQGNTEAFF. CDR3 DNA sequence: TGTGCCATCAGTGAGCAGGGGAACACTGAAGCTTTCTTT.

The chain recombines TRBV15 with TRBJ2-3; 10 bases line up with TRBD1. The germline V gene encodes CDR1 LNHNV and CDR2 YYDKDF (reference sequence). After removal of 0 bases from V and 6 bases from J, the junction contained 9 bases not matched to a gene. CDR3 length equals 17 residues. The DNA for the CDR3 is TGTGCCACCAGCAGAGAGGGGACAGGGGCCCCGGGGGATACGCAGTATTTT. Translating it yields CATSREGTGAPGDTQYF. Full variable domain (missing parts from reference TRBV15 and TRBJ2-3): DAMVIQNPRYQVTQFGKPVTLSCSQTLNHNVMYWYQQKSSQAPKLLFHYYDKDFNNEADTPDNFQSRRPNTSFCFLDIRSPGLGDTAMYLCATSREGTGAPGDTQYFGPGTRLTVL.

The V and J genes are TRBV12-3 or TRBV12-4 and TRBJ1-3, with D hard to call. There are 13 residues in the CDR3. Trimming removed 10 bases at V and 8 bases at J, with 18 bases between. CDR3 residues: CATVSGVRDTIYF. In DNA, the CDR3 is TGTGCCACGGTCTCGGGAGTAAGAGACACCATATATTTT.

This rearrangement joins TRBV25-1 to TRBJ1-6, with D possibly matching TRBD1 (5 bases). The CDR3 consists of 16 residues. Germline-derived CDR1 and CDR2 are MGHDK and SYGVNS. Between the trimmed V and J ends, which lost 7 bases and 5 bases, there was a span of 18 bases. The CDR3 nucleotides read TGTGCCAGCAAAGGCCCCACGACAGAGAATAATTCACCCCTCCACTTT. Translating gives CASKGPTTENNSPLHF.

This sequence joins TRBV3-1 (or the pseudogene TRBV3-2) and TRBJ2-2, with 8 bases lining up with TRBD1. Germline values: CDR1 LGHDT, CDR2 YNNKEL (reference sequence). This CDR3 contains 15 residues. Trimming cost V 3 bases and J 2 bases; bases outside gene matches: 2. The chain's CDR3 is CASSQDRANTGELFF. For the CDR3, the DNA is TGTGCCAGCAGCCAGGACAGGGCAAACACCGGGGAGCTGTTTTTT.

DNA of the CDR3: TGTGCCAGCAGCGGGTACGTTGCTAGCGGGAGTAGGTACGAGCAGTACTTC. It codes for CASSGYVASGSRYEQYF. V usage is TRBV7-9 and J usage is TRBJ2-7, with 10 bases fitting TRBD2. The CDR3 extends over 17 amino acids. The germline gives CDR1 SEHNR, CDR2 FQNEAQ (reference sequence). With 5 bases clipped from V and 4 bases from J, the junction kept 14 bases outside the gene matches.

The CDR3 nucleotides are TGTGCCAGCAGACCCAGGGGGATCAATCAGCCCCAGCATTTT. This codes for CASRPRGINQPQHF. The V gene is TRBV7-2, the J gene TRBJ1-5; 7 positions agree with TRBD1. The V gene end was trimmed by 6 bases and the J gene end by 3 bases; junction bases not matched to a gene: 5. From germline, CDR1 is SGHTA and CDR2 FQGNSA. CDR3 length equals 14 residues.

CDR3 sequence: CASGRREEDGELFF. CDR3 nucleotide sequence: TGTGCCAGCGGACGGAGGGAGGAGGACGGGGAGCTGTTTTTT. This chain connects TRBV21-1 to TRBJ2-2; the D segment call TRBD2 is taken from the table without a DNA check. TRBV21-1 is designated a pseudogene. This CDR3 region has 14 residues.

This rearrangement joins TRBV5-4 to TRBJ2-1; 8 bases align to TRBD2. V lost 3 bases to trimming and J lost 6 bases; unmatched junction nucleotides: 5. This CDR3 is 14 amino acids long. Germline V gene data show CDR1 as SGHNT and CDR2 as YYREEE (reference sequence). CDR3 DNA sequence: TGTGCCAGCAGCTACGGGACTAGGTTCAATGAGCAGTTCTTC. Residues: CASSYGTRFNEQFF.

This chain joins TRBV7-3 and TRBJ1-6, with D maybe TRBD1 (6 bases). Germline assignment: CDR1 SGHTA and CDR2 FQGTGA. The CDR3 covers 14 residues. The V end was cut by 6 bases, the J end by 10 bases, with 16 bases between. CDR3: CASSVRGDGSPLHF. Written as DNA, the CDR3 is TGTGCCAGCAGTGTAAGGGGGGACGGGTCACCCCTCCACTTT.

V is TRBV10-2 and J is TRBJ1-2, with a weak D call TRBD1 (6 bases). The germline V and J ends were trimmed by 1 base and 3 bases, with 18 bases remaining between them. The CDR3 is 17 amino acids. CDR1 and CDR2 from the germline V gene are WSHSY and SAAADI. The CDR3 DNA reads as TGCGCCAGCAGTGAGTTAAGGGGGAGTTTTGGAGACTATGGCTACACCTTC. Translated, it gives CASSELRGSFGDYGYTF.